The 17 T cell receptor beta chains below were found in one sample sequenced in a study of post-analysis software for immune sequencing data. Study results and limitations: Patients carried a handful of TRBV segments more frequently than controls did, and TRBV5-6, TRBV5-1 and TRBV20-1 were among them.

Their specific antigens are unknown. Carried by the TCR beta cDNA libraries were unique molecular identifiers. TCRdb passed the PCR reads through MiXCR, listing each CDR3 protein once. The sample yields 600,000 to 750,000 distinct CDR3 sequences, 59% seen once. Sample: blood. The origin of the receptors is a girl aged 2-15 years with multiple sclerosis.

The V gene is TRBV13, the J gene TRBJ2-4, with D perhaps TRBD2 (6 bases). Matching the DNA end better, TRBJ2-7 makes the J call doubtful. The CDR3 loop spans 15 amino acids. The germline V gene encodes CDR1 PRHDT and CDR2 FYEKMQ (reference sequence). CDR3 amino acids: CASSPGEVDLHEQYF. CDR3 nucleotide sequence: TGTGCCAGCAGCCCCGGGGAGGTGGACCTCCACGAGCAGTACTTC.

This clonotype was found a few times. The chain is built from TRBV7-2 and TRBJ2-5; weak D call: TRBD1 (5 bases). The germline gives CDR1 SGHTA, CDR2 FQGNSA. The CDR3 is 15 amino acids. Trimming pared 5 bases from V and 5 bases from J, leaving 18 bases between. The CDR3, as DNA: TGTGCCAGCAGCCCCGCGCGCAGGGCGCGGGAGACCCAGTACTTC. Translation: CASSPARRARETQYF.

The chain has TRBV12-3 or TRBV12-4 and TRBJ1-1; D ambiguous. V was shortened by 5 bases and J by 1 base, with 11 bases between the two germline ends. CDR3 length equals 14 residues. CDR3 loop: CASSISTPNTEAFF. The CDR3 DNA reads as TGTGCCAGCAGTATATCGACACCGAACACTGAAGCTTTCTTT.

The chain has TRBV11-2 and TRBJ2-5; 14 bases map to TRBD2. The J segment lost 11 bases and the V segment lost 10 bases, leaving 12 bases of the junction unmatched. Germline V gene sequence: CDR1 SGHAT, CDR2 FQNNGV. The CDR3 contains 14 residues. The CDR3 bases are TGTGCCACGAATCCGGGACTAGCGGGAGTGGTGCAGTACTTC. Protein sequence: CATNPGLAGVVQYF.

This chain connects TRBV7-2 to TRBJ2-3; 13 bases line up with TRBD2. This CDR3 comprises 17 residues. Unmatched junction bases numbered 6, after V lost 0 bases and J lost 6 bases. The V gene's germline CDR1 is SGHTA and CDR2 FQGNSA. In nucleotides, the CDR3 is TGTGCCAGCAGCTTAGCTGCTCTGACTAGCGGGGGGGATACGCAGTATTTT. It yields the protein CASSLAALTSGGDTQYF.

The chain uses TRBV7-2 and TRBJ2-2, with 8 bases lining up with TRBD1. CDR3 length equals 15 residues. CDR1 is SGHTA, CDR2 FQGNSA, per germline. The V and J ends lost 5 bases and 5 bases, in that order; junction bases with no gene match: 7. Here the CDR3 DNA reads TGTGCCAGCAGCACAGACAGGGGAGTAACCGGGGAGCTGTTTTTT. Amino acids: CASSTDRGVTGELFF. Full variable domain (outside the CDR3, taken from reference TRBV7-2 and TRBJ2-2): GAGVSQSPSNKVTEKGKDVELRCDPISGHTALYWYRQSLGQGLEFLIYFQGNSAPDKSGLPSDRFSAERTGGSVSTLTIQRTQQEDSAVYLCASSTDRGVTGELFFGEGSRLTVL.

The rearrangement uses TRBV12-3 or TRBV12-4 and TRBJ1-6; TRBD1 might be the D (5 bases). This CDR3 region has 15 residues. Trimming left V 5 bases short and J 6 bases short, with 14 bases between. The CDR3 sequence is CASSLGDGLNSPLHF. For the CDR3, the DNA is TGTGCCAGCAGTCTAGGGGATGGTCTTAATTCACCCCTCCACTTT.

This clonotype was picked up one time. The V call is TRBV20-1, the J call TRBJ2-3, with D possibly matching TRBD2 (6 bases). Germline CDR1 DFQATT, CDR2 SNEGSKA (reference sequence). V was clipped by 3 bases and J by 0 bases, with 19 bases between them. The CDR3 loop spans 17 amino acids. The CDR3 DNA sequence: TGCAGTGCTAGTTCCCCCCGGGGGAGCGGGAGCACAGATACGCAGTATTTT. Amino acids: CSASSPRGSGSTDTQYF.

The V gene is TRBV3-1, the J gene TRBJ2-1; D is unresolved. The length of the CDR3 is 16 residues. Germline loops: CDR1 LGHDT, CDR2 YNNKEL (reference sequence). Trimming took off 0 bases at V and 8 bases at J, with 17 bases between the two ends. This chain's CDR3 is CASSQDLRLGSYEQFF. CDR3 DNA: TGTGCCAGCAGCCAAGACCTAAGGCTAGGAAGTTATGAGCAGTTCTTC.

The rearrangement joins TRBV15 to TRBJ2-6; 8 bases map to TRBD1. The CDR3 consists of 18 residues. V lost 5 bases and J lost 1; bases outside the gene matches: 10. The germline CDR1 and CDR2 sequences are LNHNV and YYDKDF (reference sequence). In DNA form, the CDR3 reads TGTGCCACCAGCTCCAGGGCAGGGGGCGTTTCTGGGGCCAACGTCCTGACTTTC. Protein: CATSSRAGGVSGANVLTF.

CDR3 sequence (DNA): TGTGCCACCAGTGATCCTTCGGACACTCAAGAGACCCAGTACTTC. Protein: CATSDPSDTQETQYF. This chain uses TRBV24-1 with TRBJ2-5, with a possible D match to TRBD1 (5 bases). Between the trimmed V and J ends, which lost 3 bases and 2 bases, there was a span of 12 bases. Looked up from germline, CDR1 is KGHDR and CDR2 is SFDVKD. This CDR3 is built from 15 residues.

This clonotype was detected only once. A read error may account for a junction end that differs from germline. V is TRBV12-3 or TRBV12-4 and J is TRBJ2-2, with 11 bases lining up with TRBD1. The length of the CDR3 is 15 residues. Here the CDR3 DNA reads TGTGCCAGCAGTCCGGACAGGGGGCGTGCCGGGGAGCGGTTTTTT. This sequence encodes CASSPDRGRAGERFF.

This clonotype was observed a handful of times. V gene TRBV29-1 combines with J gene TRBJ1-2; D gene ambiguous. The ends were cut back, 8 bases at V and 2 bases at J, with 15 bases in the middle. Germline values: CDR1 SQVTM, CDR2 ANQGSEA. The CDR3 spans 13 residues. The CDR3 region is CSSLAGDNYGYTF. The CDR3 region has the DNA TGCAGCTCCTTAGCAGGTGACAACTATGGCTACACCTTC.

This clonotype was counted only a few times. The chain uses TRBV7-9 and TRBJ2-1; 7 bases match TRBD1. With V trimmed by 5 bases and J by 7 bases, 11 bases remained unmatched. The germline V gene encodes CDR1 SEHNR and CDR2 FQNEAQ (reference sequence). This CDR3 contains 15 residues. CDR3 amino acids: CASSTGQRAWNEQFF. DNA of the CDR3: TGTGCCAGCAGCACGGGACAGAGGGCCTGGAATGAGCAGTTCTTC.

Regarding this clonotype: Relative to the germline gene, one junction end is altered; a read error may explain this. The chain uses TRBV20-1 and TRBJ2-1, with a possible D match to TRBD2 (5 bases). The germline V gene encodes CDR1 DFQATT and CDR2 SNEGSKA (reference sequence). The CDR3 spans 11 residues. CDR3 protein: CNARMRDEQFF. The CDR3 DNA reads TGCAATGCTAGGATGAGGGATGAGCAGTTCTTC.

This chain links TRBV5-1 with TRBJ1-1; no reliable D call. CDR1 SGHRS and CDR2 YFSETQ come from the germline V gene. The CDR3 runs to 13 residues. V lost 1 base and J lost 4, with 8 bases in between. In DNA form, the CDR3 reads TGCGCCAGCAGCTTGACAGTATCCACTGAAGCTTTCTTT. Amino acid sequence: CASSLTVSTEAFF.

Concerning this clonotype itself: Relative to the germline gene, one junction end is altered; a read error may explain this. The DNA for the CDR3 is TGTAGTGCTAGAGATCATGGAGGGAGTGTCGACGAGCAGTACTTC. Protein: CSARDHGGSVDEQYF. The V and J genes are TRBV20-1 and TRBJ2-5; D might be TRBD2 (6 bases). The J call is uncertain, as TRBJ2-7 better fits the DNA end. Germline-derived CDR1 and CDR2 are DFQATT and SNEGSKA (reference sequence). The CDR3 totals 15 residues.